This entry lists 20 T cell receptor beta chains sequenced from one sample in a study of T cell repertoires in cytomegalovirus infection. One entry per CDR3 protein results from TCRdb running MiXCR on the reads. Of around 900,000 distinct CDR3 sequences in the sample, 31% are singletons; the top ten hold about an eighth. Their antigens remain unidentified. This sample comprised cultured CD8+ T cells from PBMCs, obtained from culture after CMV antigen stimulation. The receptor set was obtained from a human donor in good health (CMV status not recorded). Some clones in this sample may be carry-over from other donors' samples.

This sequence joins TRBV27 and TRBJ2-3, with a tentative D call TRBD1 (5 bases). Germline loops: CDR1 MNHEY, CDR2 SMNVEV (reference sequence). This CDR3 contains 13 residues. V lost 8 bases and J 1 base, leaving 10 bases between the germline ends. The CDR3 spells CASAWGGTDTQYF. CDR3 nucleotide sequence: TGTGCCAGCGCGTGGGGCGGCACAGATACGCAGTATTTT.

This clonotype showed up just a few times. The genes are TRBV7-9 and TRBJ2-1, with 8 bases fitting TRBD2. Germline trimming cut 4 bases from V and 3 bases from J; bases unmatched to any gene: 14. The CDR3 extends over 18 amino acids. CDR1 and CDR2 from the germline V gene are SEHNR and FQNEAQ (reference sequence). Here the CDR3 DNA reads TGTGCCAGCAGCTCCGAAAGACGTAGCGGGGTTAACTACAATGAGCAGTTCTTC. This sequence encodes CASSSERRSGVNYNEQFF.

The V call is TRBV12-5, the J call TRBJ2-2; D is unresolved. The germline V and J ends were trimmed by 2 bases and 4 bases, with 5 bases remaining between them. The CDR3 is 13 residues long. The germline V gene has CDR1 LGHNT and CDR2 FRNRAP. The CDR3 is CASGLLSTGELFF. The CDR3 DNA reads TGTGCTAGTGGTTTGCTCAGCACCGGGGAGCTGTTTTTT.

The rearrangement uses TRBV7-6 and TRBJ2-7, with D maybe TRBD1 (6 bases). This CDR3 has 14 residues. Germline CDR1 and CDR2: SGHVS and FNYEAQ. V lost 5 bases and J lost 7, with 18 bases in between. The CDR3 sequence is CASSPHLGAEEQYF. In nucleotides, the CDR3 is TGTGCCAGCAGCCCGCATCTGGGGGCTGAAGAGCAGTACTTC.

As concerns this clonotype: A much larger clonotype is one base distant, so this may be a read error. The chain recombines TRBV7-6 with TRBJ2-3; TRBD2 matches at 9 bases. Germline V gene data show CDR1 as SGHVS and CDR2 as FNYEAQ. The CDR3 has 15 residues. The CDR3, as DNA: TGTGCCAGCAGCTTGGCTAGCGGGGTTACAGATATGCAGTATTTT. This sequence encodes CASSLASGVTDMQYF.

This clonotype appeared a few times. This sequence joins TRBV11-3 and TRBJ2-1; 9 nucleotides match TRBD1. Per germline, CDR1 SGHNT and CDR2 YENEEA. The CDR3 length is 16 residues. The V and J ends lost 3 bases and 7 bases, in that order; junction bases with no gene match: 10. The CDR3 bases are TGTGCCAGCAGCTTCCCGGGACAGGGAGATCCAAATGAGCAGTTCTTC. It translates to CASSFPGQGDPNEQFF. Combining the CDR3 with reference TRBV11-3 and TRBJ2-1 gives the whole variable domain EAGVVQSPRYKIIEKKQPVAFWCNPISGHNTLYWYLQNLGQGPELLIRYENEEAVDDSQLPKDRFSAERLKGVDSTLKIQPAELGDSAVYLCASSFPGQGDPNEQFFGPGTRLTVL.

The J gene is TRBJ1-2, the V gene TRBV10-3; perhaps TRBD1 as D (5 bases). The CDR3 has 15 residues. V lost 4 bases and J lost 4, with 16 bases in between. Germline V gene sequence: CDR1 ENHRY, CDR2 SYGVKD. CDR3 DNA: TGTGCCATCAGTGGAGGGACCGCTTTCCTCTATGGCTACACCTTC. Residues: CAISGGTAFLYGYTF.

This clonotype came up a few times. The rearrangement uses TRBV4-3 and TRBJ2-7; 7 nucleotides align to TRBD1. Unmatched junction bases numbered 4, after V lost 0 bases and J lost 2 bases. The germline CDR1 and CDR2 sequences are LGHNA and YSLEER. This CDR3 has 15 amino acids. CDR3 sequence: CASSQDWTGPYEQYV. CDR3 DNA sequence: TGCGCCAGCAGCCAAGACTGGACAGGACCCTACGAGCAGTACGTC.

The chain joins TRBV7-6 to TRBJ2-5; no reliable D call. V was cut by 2 bases and J by 2 bases, with 6 bases left in between. The CDR3 sequence is 13 residues long. Germline values: CDR1 SGHVS, CDR2 FNYEAQ. Here the CDR3 reads CASSLNVQETQYF. CDR3 coding DNA: TGTGCCAGCAGCTTAAATGTGCAAGAGACCCAGTACTTC. The complete variable domain, with remaining parts taken from reference TRBV7-6 and TRBJ2-5, reads GAGVSQSPRYKVTKRGQDVALRCDPISGHVSLYWYRQALGQGPEFLTYFNYEAQQDKSGLPNDRFSAERPEGSISTLTIQRTEQRDSAMYRCASSLNVQETQYFGPGTRLLVL.

The rearrangement joins TRBV20-1 to TRBJ2-5; maybe TRBD1 (5 bases). There are 17 residues in the CDR3. Trimming removed 4 bases at V and 0 bases at J, with 21 bases between. Germline CDR1 reads DFQATT; CDR2 reads SNEGSKA (reference sequence). Written as DNA, the CDR3 is TGCAGTGCTATCCAGGACAAGTTTTCAAGCAACCAAGAGACCCAGTACTTC. This translates into CSAIQDKFSSNQETQYF.

The chain employs TRBV19 and TRBJ1-5; D is unclear. From germline, CDR1 is LNHDA and CDR2 SQIVND (reference sequence). This CDR3 contains 15 residues. The V end lost 1 base, the J end lost 6 bases, and 13 bases lay between the germline ends. DNA of the CDR3: TGTGCCAGTAGTATAGCAGGAGGTGCCGGTCAGCCCCAGCATTTT. It specifies CASSIAGGAGQPQHF. Full variable domain (outside the CDR3, taken from reference TRBV19 and TRBJ1-5): DGGITQSPKYLFRKEGQNVTLSCEQNLNHDAMYWYRQDPGQGLRLIYYSQIVNDFQKGDIAEGYSVSREKKESFPLTVTSAQKNPTAFYLCASSIAGGAGQPQHFGDGTRLSIL.

The chain uses TRBV29-1 and TRBJ2-5; TRBD2 might be the D (6 bases). Between the trimmed V and J ends, which lost 3 bases and 2 bases, there was a span of 10 bases. From germline, CDR1 is SQVTM and CDR2 ANQGSEA. This CDR3 is built from 13 residues. The DNA of the CDR3 is TGCAGCGTTGATTGGGGGGTACAAGAGACCCAGTACTTC. This codes for CSVDWGVQETQYF.

This chain uses TRBV6-1 with TRBJ1-5; D remains ambiguous. CDR3 length equals 15 residues. Trimming removed 4 bases from V and 3 bases from J, with 13 bases in between. Germline V gene sequence: CDR1 MNHNS, CDR2 SASEGT. CDR3 nucleotide sequence: TGTGCCAGCAGTGCGGACCTGGCGGTCAATCAGCCCCAGCATTTT. Protein sequence: CASSADLAVNQPQHF.

The V call is TRBV7-8, the J call TRBJ1-1; no clear D. The CDR3 is 13 residues long. Germline lookup yields CDR1 SGHVS and CDR2 FQNEAQ. V was trimmed by 5 bases and J by 7 bases, leaving 14 bases between them. Here the CDR3 DNA reads TGTGCCAGCAGCAAAATAGACAATGTTGAAGCTTTCTTT. Amino acids: CASSKIDNVEAFF.

The chain carries TRBV5-1 and TRBJ1-5; D possibly corresponds to TRBD1 (6 bases). Looked up from germline, CDR1 is SGHRS and CDR2 is YFSETQ. The CDR3 is 14 residues long. Trimming removed 5 bases from V and 7 bases from J, with 16 bases in between. The CDR3 loop is CASSFEQGGQPQHF. The CDR3 coding sequence is TGCGCCAGCAGTTTTGAACAGGGTGGACAGCCCCAGCATTTT.

This clonotype was seen repeatedly, ten times or more. The CDR3 DNA sequence: TGTGCCAGCAGCTCCCTAGCGGAGCCTAACAATGAGCAGTTCTTC. Protein: CASSSLAEPNNEQFF. The chain links TRBV7-6 to TRBJ2-1; 7 bases agree with TRBD2. The J segment lost 5 bases and the V segment lost 4 bases, leaving 8 bases of the junction unmatched. This CDR3 has 15 residues. The V gene's germline CDR1 is SGHVS and CDR2 FNYEAQ.

The table lists this clonotype with a few counts. The J gene is TRBJ2-1, the V gene TRBV4-3; 10 bases line up with TRBD1. Germline CDR1 and CDR2: LGHNA and YSLEER. The trim removed 6 bases at V and 3 bases at J, leaving 11 bases unmatched. The CDR3 length is 17 residues. The CDR3 DNA sequence: TGCGCCAGCAGTTTTTCCCCGGGACAGGGGTTCTACAATGAGCAGTTCTTC. Translation gives CASSFSPGQGFYNEQFF.

This clonotype was counted a few times. CDR3: CASSQGTDLNYGYTF. In DNA form, the CDR3 reads TGTGCCAGCAGCCAAGGGACAGATCTTAACTATGGCTACACCTTC. The chain uses TRBV7-9 and TRBJ1-2, with 7 positions matching TRBD1. Trimming cost V 5 bases and J 1 base; bases outside gene matches: 7. CDR3 length: 15 residues. In germline, CDR1 is SEHNR, CDR2 FQNEAQ (reference sequence). The full variable domain, in which reference TRBV7-9 and TRBJ1-2 provide the parts outside the CDR3, is DTGVSQNPRHKITKRGQNVTFRCDPISEHNRLYWYRQTLGQGPEFLTYFQNEAQLEKSRLLSDRFSAERPKGSFSTLEIQRTEQGDSAMYLCASSQGTDLNYGYTFGSGTRLTVV.

The chain has TRBV12-3 or TRBV12-4 and TRBJ2-7, with a weak D call TRBD1 (6 bases). The CDR3 is made up of 13 amino acids. CDR3 DNA sequence: TGTGCCAGCAGTTTTGGACAGACCTACGAGCACTACGTC. This codes for CASSFGQTYEHYV.

On this clonotype: No conserved phenylalanine or tryptophan ends this CDR3, so it is likely a read error. The rearrangement links TRBV19 to TRBJ1-1; D possibly corresponds to TRBD1 (6 bases). Germline loops: CDR1 LNHDA, CDR2 SQIVND (reference sequence). The CDR3 has 15 amino acids. Trimming took off 5 bases at V and 5 bases at J, with 18 bases between the two ends. The CDR3 DNA reads TGTGCCAGTAGTCCAACGACAGGTGGGAGAACTGAAGCTTTCTCT. It yields the protein CASSPTTGGRTEAFS.